One T cell receptor (beta chain) is described in this entry. Its antigen is unidentified. The data were obtained in a study of graft-versus-host responses after intestinal transplantation. For the study at large: Recipients obtained multivisceral, liver-intestinal, or isolated intestinal transplants. All of the recipients had induction that used anti-thymocyte globulin, then tacrolimus and steroids for about 3 years. Study observations and caveats: Detected in recipient marrow were GvH clones, some of which were first observed in ileum or blood.

This CDR3 comprises 15 residues. The germline V gene has CDR1 SGHTS and CDR2 YDEGEE. J gave up 4 bases and V 1 base, and 7 bases lay outside the gene matches. TCRdb's copy holds only in-frame clones and misses some; the assay was immunoSEQ multiplex PCR. The sample gives approximately 90,000 clones, about 85% of which show up once; approximately 0.28% is in the top ten. The TCR comes from a human donor who was the organ donor for an intestinal transplant. The J gene is TRBJ2-7, the V gene TRBV5-8; TRBD1 aligns across 8 bases. The source material was unstimulated CD4+ T cells sorted from spleen or lymph node cells, sampled before transplant. This CDR3 is CASSLRNRGKYEQYF. CDR3 DNA: TGTGCCAGCAGCTTGCGGAACAGGGGGAAATACGAGCAGTACTTC.